This is a list of T cell receptor beta chains from one sample in a study of T cell changes during pregnancy in multiple sclerosis. Only in-frame clones appear in the TCRdb table, and some are missing; sequencing was by immunoSEQ multiplex PCR. The sample holds some 45,000 clones, about 85% seen once. The starting material was CD4+ T cells from peripheral blood mononuclear cells, obtained after pregnancy. The receptors stem from a female donor with multiple sclerosis, enrolled in a pregnancy study. CDR3s include the opening cysteine and the closing phenylalanine or tryptophan. Size is omitted from some rows. Given values are once, few, many or a class for expanded clones.

V gene: TRBV6-1; CDR3 length: 13; clone size: .; CDR3 protein: CASSEIGGGGYTF
V gene: TRBV2; CDR3 length: 13; clone size: .; CDR3 protein: CASSFQGGDTQYF
V gene: TRBV28; CDR3 length: 12; clone size: .; CDR3 protein: CASSLREDGYTF
V gene: TRBV5-1; CDR3 length: 15; clone size: .; CDR3 protein: CASSQGGSPGNTIYF
V gene: TRBV7-2; CDR3 length: 12; clone size: .; CDR3 protein: CASSLTGIKAFF
V gene: TRBV9; CDR3 length: 16; clone size: .; CDR3 protein: CASSVTAGGQTDTQYF
V gene: TRBV2; CDR3 length: 14; clone size: .; CDR3 protein: CASSEGGEYNEQFF
V gene: TRBV15; CDR3 length: 17; clone size: .; CDR3 protein: CATSRDKGAGRDYGYTF
V gene: TRBV5-1; CDR3 length: 19; clone size: .; CDR3 protein: CASSLAWLAGGQSSDTQYF
V gene: TRBV29-1; CDR3 length: 13; clone size: .; CDR3 protein: CSVDPSGTDTQYF
V gene: TRBV28; CDR3 length: 12; clone size: .; CDR3 protein: CASRGGDDLGFF
V gene: TRBV5-6; CDR3 length: 12; clone size: .; CDR3 protein: CASSLDRTEAFF
V gene: TRBV6-1; CDR3 length: 17; clone size: .; CDR3 protein: CASSEVLRKGRNSPLHF
V gene: TRBV5-1; CDR3 length: 15; clone size: .; CDR3 protein: CASSSVTGGAYGYTF
V gene: TRBV30; CDR3 length: 11; clone size: .; CDR3 protein: CASGTGAGYTF
V gene: TRBV7-2; CDR3 length: 13; clone size: once; CDR3 protein: CASSRPGGETQYF
V gene: TRBV19; CDR3 length: 14; clone size: .; CDR3 protein: CASSIFRGNQPQHF
V gene: TRBV18; CDR3 length: 15; clone size: .; CDR3 protein: CASSPGTGDSYEQYF
V gene: TRBV9; CDR3 length: 15; clone size: .; CDR3 protein: CASSRAGHQNTEAFF
V gene: TRBV23-1; CDR3 length: 16; clone size: .; CDR3 protein: CASSRDRGNLGYGYTF
V gene: TRBV15; CDR3 length: 13; clone size: .; CDR3 protein: CATRIRGSTEAFF
V gene: TRBV5-1; CDR3 length: 15; clone size: .; CDR3 protein: CASSVAGGRSYEQYF
V gene: TRBV11-2; CDR3 length: 15; clone size: .; CDR3 protein: CASRPTSTRVAEAFF
V gene: TRBV18; CDR3 length: 15; clone size: .; CDR3 protein: CASSRTGADGSPLHF
V gene: TRBV29-1; CDR3 length: 12; clone size: .; CDR3 protein: CSVEAMNTEAFF
V gene: TRBV5-6; CDR3 length: 16; clone size: .; CDR3 protein: CASTGEPYDEDTEAFF
V gene: TRBV18; CDR3 length: 14; clone size: .; CDR3 protein: CASSASGERSPLHF
V gene: TRBV9; CDR3 length: 14; clone size: .; CDR3 protein: CASSGSLPGTEAFF
V gene: TRBV19; CDR3 length: 13; clone size: .; CDR3 protein: CASSQDRLDGYTF
V gene: TRBV9; CDR3 length: 15; clone size: few; CDR3 protein: CASSATYSSTDTQYF
V gene: TRBV19; CDR3 length: 13; clone size: .; CDR3 protein: CATRRGGMDEQYF
V gene: TRBV25-1; CDR3 length: 15; clone size: .; CDR3 protein: CASSEVDRVNTEAFF
V gene: TRBV20-1; CDR3 length: 11; clone size: .; CDR3 protein: CSARFRDTQYF
V gene: TRBV7-8; CDR3 length: 12; clone size: .; CDR3 protein: CASSLFSYEQYF
V gene: TRBV19; CDR3 length: 15; clone size: once; CDR3 protein: CASSIGDTYNSPLHF
V gene: TRBV7-2; CDR3 length: 14; clone size: .; CDR3 protein: CASGRGGDNQPQHF
V gene: TRBV7-2; CDR3 length: 13; clone size: .; CDR3 protein: CASSLAYSEKLFF
V gene: TRBV6-4; CDR3 length: 15; clone size: .; CDR3 protein: CASSARGFRNQPQHF
V gene: TRBV5-1; CDR3 length: 15; clone size: .; CDR3 protein: CASSADRSWVSEAFF
V gene: TRBV19; CDR3 length: 14; clone size: once; CDR3 protein: CASSADRRTLNAFF
V gene: TRBV27; CDR3 length: 16; clone size: .; CDR3 protein: CASSLGGGASYNEQFF
V gene: TRBV7-9; CDR3 length: 15; clone size: .; CDR3 protein: CASSPSGQDNSPLHF
V gene: TRBV7-3; CDR3 length: 16; clone size: .; CDR3 protein: CASSLSPQGPSETQYF
V gene: TRBV7-7; CDR3 length: 14; clone size: .; CDR3 protein: CASSYYTPVPEQYF
V gene: TRBV7-2; CDR3 length: 15; clone size: .; CDR3 protein: CASSPGQAGRETQYF
V gene: TRBV6-5; CDR3 length: 15; clone size: .; CDR3 protein: CASSYLLTSLETQYF
V gene: TRBV7-9; CDR3 length: 13; clone size: .; CDR3 protein: CASSSPPTSEQYF
V gene: TRBV29-1; CDR3 length: 10; clone size: .; CDR3 protein: CGGQNTEAFF
V gene: TRBV13; CDR3 length: 14; clone size: .; CDR3 protein: CASTTMGGGDGYTF
V gene: TRBV11-3; CDR3 length: 12; clone size: .; CDR3 protein: CASSLNGRTQYF
V gene: TRBV9; CDR3 length: 16; clone size: .; CDR3 protein: CASSVGPRQGEYEQYF
V gene: TRBV5-6; CDR3 length: 16; clone size: .; CDR3 protein: CASSALLAGLNNEQFF